Listed here is a single TCR beta chain. The record originates from a study of T cells in localized non-small cell lung cancer. Using immunoSEQ multiplex PCR, the repertoire was profiled, and TCRdb retains in-frame clones only, with some absent. The sample lists over 70,000 clones; roughly 93% were seen once. The length of the CDR3 is 14 residues. The V gene lost 0 bases and the J gene lost 6 bases, with 9 bases spanning the gap. Germline-derived CDR1 and CDR2 are MGHRA and YSYEKL. Specimen: PBMCs, collected before any cancer treatment. This chain uses TRBV4-1 with TRBJ1-5, with a tentative D call TRBD1 (6 bases). The TCR comes from a woman aged 35-75 years with stage II squamous cell lung carcinoma. CDR3 nucleotide sequence: TGCGCCAGCAGCCAAGATGGGGGCCGTCAGCCCCAGCATTTT. Translated: CASSQDGGRQPQHF.